The clone carrying this TCR beta chain appeared many times. What it binds is unknown. The CDR3 regions of TCR beta were amplified from RNA transcripts. Researchers ran a first-round RT-PCR on the TCR CDR3 using the HTBI primer set. TCRdb processed the multiplex PCR reads anew with MiXCR; each CDR3 protein has one entry. The data show 250,000 to 300,000 distinct CDR3 sequences, with about 13% seen just once and roughly 7.9% held by the top ten. Germline lookup yields CDR1 MDHEN and CDR2 SYDVKM. The CDR3 consists of 12 residues. Trimming removed 4 bases from V and 9 bases from J, with 12 bases in between. Those with hyperthyroidism were 18 to 65 years old, newly diagnosed, and ill for under 2 months. The source of the sample is a study of T cells in Graves' hyperthyroidism and ophthalmopathy. Study findings and constraints: The model made its ophthalmopathy prediction, and onset followed a median approximately six months later.

The V gene is TRBV28, the J gene TRBJ1-2; D remains ambiguous. The TCR comes from a woman between 40 and 50 years old with Graves' hyperthyroidism. The sample comprised blood. This chain's CDR3 is CASSSRQLRYTF. DNA of the CDR3: TGTGCCAGCAGTTCCCGACAACTCCGCTACACCTTC.